These T cell receptor beta chains were read from a single sample in a study of cytomegalovirus exposure and HLA in healthy donors. Clones were sequenced by immunoSEQ multiplex PCR, and TCRdb holds only the in-frame ones, with some missing. The sample yields some 270,000 clones, about four fifths seen once. The sample taken for sequencing was PBMCs. These receptors all come from a girl aged 2 to 9 in good health and CMV-seronegative. Each CDR3 is given with its conserved first and last residue. Fields, in order: CDR3 DNA, CDR3 protein, V gene, clone size, J gene, D gene. D genes are given only for firm matches. The size field is filled for only some rows; it gives once, few, many or a size class.

DNA: TGCGCCAGCAGCCCCCCCAACGGGGCAACTAATGAAAAACTGTTTTTT
CDR3: CASSPPNGATNEKLFF
V: TRBV4-1
size: few
J: TRBJ1-4
D: .

DNA: TGTGCCAGCAGCTCACGGGGGTACGAGCAGTACTTC
CDR3: CASSSRGYEQYF
V: TRBV11-2
size: .
J: TRBJ2-7
D: .

DNA: TGTGCCATCAGTGAGGGGTGGACAGACACCTACAATGAGCAGTTCTTC
CDR3: CAISEGWTDTYNEQFF
V: TRBV10-3
size: .
J: TRBJ2-1
D: .

DNA: TGTGCCAGCAGTTTAGCCAGGGCCAAAAACATTCAGTACTTC
CDR3: CASSLARAKNIQYF
V: TRBV27
size: .
J: TRBJ2-4
D: .

DNA: TGTGCCAGTAGCCGGACAGGGGGCGTTTCGGGAACTGAAGCTTTCTTT
CDR3: CASSRTGGVSGTEAFF
V: TRBV19
size: once
J: TRBJ1-1
D: TRBD1

DNA: TGTGCCAGCAGCGTAGGCGCTAGCGGGTTCGCAGATACGCAGTATTTT
CDR3: CASSVGASGFADTQYF
V: TRBV9
size: .
J: TRBJ2-3
D: TRBD2

DNA: TGTGCCAGCAGTTTTCCGACAGGGGACTATGGCTACACCTTC
CDR3: CASSFPTGDYGYTF
V: TRBV7-9
size: .
J: TRBJ1-2
D: TRBD1

DNA: TGTGCCAGCTCACCAGAGGGTCATCAGCCCCAGCATTTT
CDR3: CASSPEGHQPQHF
V: TRBV18
size: .
J: TRBJ1-5
D: .

DNA: TGCGCCAGCAGCGTTAACCCATTCGGGACTCAGGGTTTTGGTGAGCAGTTCTTC
CDR3: CASSVNPFGTQGFGEQFF
V: TRBV5-1
size: .
J: TRBJ2-1
D: .

DNA: TGTGCCAGCACCATCCTACCGCGCGGGAGTGATGAGCAGTTCTTC
CDR3: CASTILPRGSDEQFF
V: TRBV7-6
size: .
J: TRBJ2-1
D: TRBD2

DNA: TGTGCCAGCGGGGACAGGGGCGACACTGAAGCTTTCTTT
CDR3: CASGDRGDTEAFF
V: TRBV6-4
size: .
J: TRBJ1-1
D: TRBD1

DNA: TGTGCAAGTCGCTTAGCTACCTACGGAGGGCCCGGCTTTGACACTGAAGCTTTCTTT
CDR3: CASRLATYGGPGFDTEAFF
V: TRBV12-2
size: .
J: TRBJ1-1
D: .

DNA: TGTGCCAGCACCCCAGCGCAGCGGGAGGCGGATGAGCAGTTCTTC
CDR3: CASTPAQREADEQFF
V: TRBV2
size: .
J: TRBJ2-1
D: TRBD2

DNA: TGTGCCAGCAGTGAGGACAGGGGGGTCTATGGCTACACCTTC
CDR3: CASSEDRGVYGYTF
V: TRBV27
size: .
J: TRBJ1-2
D: TRBD1

DNA: TGTGCCAGCAGCTCCGGGGACAGGGCAAGGGGAGCTTTCTTT
CDR3: CASSSGDRARGAFF
V: TRBV7-8
size: .
J: TRBJ1-1
D: TRBD1

DNA: TGTGCCAGCAGTGGTCAGTTCTCTGGGGCCAACGTCCTGACTTTC
CDR3: CASSGQFSGANVLTF
V: TRBV2
size: .
J: TRBJ2-6
D: .

DNA: TGTGCCAGCAGTTCCCCAGACAGGCCAAACACTGAAGCTTTCTTT
CDR3: CASSSPDRPNTEAFF
V: TRBV27
size: .
J: TRBJ1-1
D: .

DNA: TGTGCCAGCAGCTTAATTGGTAGCGGTGTCTACAATGAGCAGTTCTTC
CDR3: CASSLIGSGVYNEQFF
V: TRBV11-2
size: .
J: TRBJ2-1
D: .

DNA: TGTGCCAGCAGTGAAGCGCTCAGAAACTATGGCTACACCTTC
CDR3: CASSEALRNYGYTF
V: TRBV6-1
size: .
J: TRBJ1-2
D: .

DNA: TGTGCCAGCAGCCGAGGACTCTGGGAGACCCAGTACTTC
CDR3: CASSRGLWETQYF
V: TRBV14
size: .
J: TRBJ2-5
D: .

DNA: TGTGCCACCAGCAGAGAGCTGCGGGACTGGAGCTACAATGAGCAGTTCTTC
CDR3: CATSRELRDWSYNEQFF
V: TRBV15
size: .
J: TRBJ2-1
D: .

DNA: TGCAGCGTTGGACAGGTGGGGTCGCGAGAGACCCAGTACTTC
CDR3: CSVGQVGSRETQYF
V: TRBV29-1
size: .
J: TRBJ2-5
D: .

DNA: TGTGCCTGGATAAAAGCAGGGAACTATGGCTACACCTTC
CDR3: CAWIKAGNYGYTF
V: TRBV30
size: .
J: TRBJ1-2
D: .

DNA: TGTGCCAGCAGTTACCTAGCGGCTTCCTACGAGCAGTACTTC
CDR3: CASSYLAASYEQYF
V: TRBV6-6
size: once
J: TRBJ2-7
D: TRBD2

DNA: TGTGCCAGCAGCCAACCACTAGCGGAGAACCAAGAGACCCAGTACTTC
CDR3: CASSQPLAENQETQYF
V: TRBV6-9
size: once
J: TRBJ2-5
D: TRBD2

DNA: TGTTCCAGCAGCGACGCCAGGGGGCTGATACACACCATATATTTT
CDR3: CSSSDARGLIHTIYF
V: TRBV7-9
size: .
J: TRBJ1-3
D: TRBD1

DNA: TGTGCCACCAGCAGAGAGACAGCCTTGAACACTGAAGCTTTCTTT
CDR3: CATSRETALNTEAFF
V: TRBV15
size: .
J: TRBJ1-1
D: .

DNA: TGTGCCAGCAGCTTTACCCAGGGAGGTACGGGAGAGACCCAGTACTTC
CDR3: CASSFTQGGTGETQYF
V: TRBV7-9
size: few
J: TRBJ2-5
D: .

DNA: TGTGCCAGCAGCTTTTCGGGGATAGCGCTAGGGTGGTTCTTC
CDR3: CASSFSGIALGWFF
V: TRBV7-9
size: .
J: TRBJ2-1
D: .

DNA: TGTGCCAGCAGCCCCGTTAGAGGGATCGAAAAAGCTTTCTTT
CDR3: CASSPVRGIEKAFF
V: TRBV7-9
size: .
J: TRBJ1-1
D: .

DNA: TGTGCCAGCAGTTTACGGACAGGTCGACAAAAAGCTTTCTTT
CDR3: CASSLRTGRQKAFF
V: TRBV27
size: .
J: TRBJ1-1
D: TRBD1

DNA: TGTGCCAGCAGCGGAGGGGGCGCGGCCAACGTCCTGACTTTC
CDR3: CASSGGGAANVLTF
V: TRBV9
size: .
J: TRBJ2-6
D: TRBD1